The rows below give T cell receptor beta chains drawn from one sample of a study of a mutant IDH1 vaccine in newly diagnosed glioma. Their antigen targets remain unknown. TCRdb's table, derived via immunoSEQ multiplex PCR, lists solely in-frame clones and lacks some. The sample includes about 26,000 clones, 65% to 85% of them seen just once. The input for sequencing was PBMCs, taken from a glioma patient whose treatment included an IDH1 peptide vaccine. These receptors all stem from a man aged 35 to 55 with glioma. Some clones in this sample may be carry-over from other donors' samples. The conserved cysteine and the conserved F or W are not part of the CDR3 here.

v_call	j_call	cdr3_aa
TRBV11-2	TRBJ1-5	ASSFTGGGNQPQH
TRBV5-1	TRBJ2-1	ASSWGSAYNEQF
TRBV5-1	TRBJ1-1	ASRVTGEVTEAF
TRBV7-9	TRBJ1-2	ASSLIGRADT
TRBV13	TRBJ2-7	ASSLRQGYEQY
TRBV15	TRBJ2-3	ATSRDRLWSHNTDTQY
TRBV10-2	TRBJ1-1	ASRGQKLLNTEAF
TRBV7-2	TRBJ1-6	ASSSQGTNSPLH
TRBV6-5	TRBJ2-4	ASSWDRKNIQY
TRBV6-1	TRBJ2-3	ASSEASRGGADTQY
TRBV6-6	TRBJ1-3	ASSATGVLRGNTIY
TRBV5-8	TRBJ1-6	ASSLLFTSSYNSPLH
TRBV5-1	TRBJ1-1	ASRLKWGQATEAF
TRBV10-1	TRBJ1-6	ASSDWGNSPLH
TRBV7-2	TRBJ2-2	ASSLLLAATGELF
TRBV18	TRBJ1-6	ASSLQGENSPLH
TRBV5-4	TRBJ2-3	ASSLAGQGADTQY
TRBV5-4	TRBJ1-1	ASSLARVKQGGAEAF
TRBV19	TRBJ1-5	ASSIAQGAFQPQH
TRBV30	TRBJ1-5	AWSPTGTANQPQH
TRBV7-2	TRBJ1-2	ASSLSLVNYGYT
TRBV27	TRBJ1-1	ASSSRTNTEAF
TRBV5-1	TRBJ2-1	ASSLTAGGTNEQF
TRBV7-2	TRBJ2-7	ASSPLPLYEQY
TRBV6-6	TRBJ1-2	ASSRPGGDNYGYT
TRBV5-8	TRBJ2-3	ASSSSDTQY
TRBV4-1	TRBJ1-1	ASSLTVNTEAF
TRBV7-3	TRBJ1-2	ASSPLGVDGYT
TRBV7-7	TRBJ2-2	ASSLETVSGELF
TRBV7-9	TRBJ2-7	ASSLGAPYEQY
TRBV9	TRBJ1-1	ASSVGPEWNTEAF
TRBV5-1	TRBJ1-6	ASSVGWGSPLH
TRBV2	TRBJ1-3	ASSGTRSSGNTIY
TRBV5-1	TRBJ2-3	ASSFGRLGDTQY
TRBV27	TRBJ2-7	ASSLSGRTYEQY
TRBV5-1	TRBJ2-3	ASSTTDTQY
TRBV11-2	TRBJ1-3	ASSLGGSGNTIY
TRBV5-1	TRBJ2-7	ASSGTSGGLLYEQY
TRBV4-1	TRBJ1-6	ASSQVNSPLH
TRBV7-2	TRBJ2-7	ASSARRASYEQY